This TCR beta chain was found in a study of blood T cell repertoires in COVID-19 (dated by TCRdb to between 2020 and 2021). Background for the entire study: The collaborator samples originated in the United States, Italy and Spain and spanned the acute and convalescent phases of COVID-19. The material from the prospective study consisted of cDNA or gDNA derived from T cells, B-cell-depleted T cells, or PBMCs. Deeply sampled blood TCRbeta repertoires from subjects exposed to, actively infected with, or recovered from COVID-19 were included in the dataset. The repertoires were made available in a free public database intended to serve as a resource for research on the immune response to SARS-CoV-2. The samples were drawn from the first 160 participants of the ongoing ImmuneRACE study and from more than 1,000 subjects provided by 6 global collaborators. Sample metadata almost always included a de-identified subject ID, COVID-19 status, age in years and sex. HLA class I and class II types, where available, came from metadata supplied by the sample provider rather than from assay-based typing.

On this clone: Its antigen is currently not known. It has no much larger one-base neighbor in the sample; base qualities were not kept.

CDR1 SGHDT and CDR2 YYEEEE are derived from the germline V gene. The CDR3 covers 15 residues, taking in both the cysteine and the phenylalanine. Here the CDR3 DNA is all that survives: 45 bases in frame from base 1. V is clipped by 2 bases and J by 6 bases, and the sequence between their germline boundaries is 14 bases long. Collaborating institutions collected whole blood in K2EDTA tubes following their own protocols. For TCRbeta analysis, collaborator samples were shipped as frozen whole blood, as isolated PBMCs, or as DNA extracted from either sample type. TCRbeta CDR3 regions were amplified from genomic DNA using the immunoSEQ Assay, a bias-controlled multiplex PCR. Per the source publication's procedure: The number of nucleated cells in each sample was estimated from the amplification of reference gene primers within the assay. Sequence reads were collapsed and filtered to measure the absolute abundance of every unique TCRbeta CDR3 rearrangement. For each sample, productive Simpson clonality was calculated by taking the square root of Simpson's diversity index across productive rearrangements. Not all clones reach the TCRdb copy of this immuneACCESS table, which keeps in-frame sequences only. Checked studies attribute under half of the gap to unresolved V genes and leave the rest unexplained. Clone size and the V and J calls come from that table; the DNA yielded D and trimming. The sample records over 70,000 clones, over 60% of which are singletons. The top ten clones comprise about half of the sample.

What the work shows at the level of the full study, not this receptor alone: How much clinical and demographic metadata was included differed by source and by participant, and the metadata was provided uncurated.

The specimen sequenced was peripheral blood. The receptor was derived from a human donor in a cohort sampled during active COVID-19. Rearrangement joined TRBV5-6 to TRBJ2-2; the D gene is perhaps TRBD1, from 6 matching bases. The CDR3 region has the sequence CASSFGTWVSGELFF. At the DNA level, the sequence is TGTGCCAGCAGCTTTGGGACATGGGTCTCCGGGGAGCTGTTTTTT.